This T cell receptor (beta chain) was retrieved from a study of blood T cell repertoires in COVID-19. Study-wide context: Collection of acute and convalescent COVID-19 samples took place in the United States, Italy and Spain.

With V trimmed by 4 bases and J by 7 bases, 4 bases remained unmatched. The germline CDR1 and CDR2 sequences are LNHNV and YYDKDF (reference sequence). CDR3 length equals 14 residues. Assay used: immunoSEQ multiplex PCR; TCRdb lists only in-frame clones, some missing. In the table there are roughly 250,000 clones, 86% of which are singletons. What was sequenced was peripheral blood. This clonotype originated in a woman aged 30 to 39 with COVID-19, enrolled during active disease. This rearrangement joins TRBV15 to TRBJ2-4; TRBD1 matches 10 bases. The CDR3 region has the DNA TGTGCCACCAGCACTCGGACAGGGGGGAACATTCAGTACTTC. This gives the protein CATSTRTGGNIQYF.